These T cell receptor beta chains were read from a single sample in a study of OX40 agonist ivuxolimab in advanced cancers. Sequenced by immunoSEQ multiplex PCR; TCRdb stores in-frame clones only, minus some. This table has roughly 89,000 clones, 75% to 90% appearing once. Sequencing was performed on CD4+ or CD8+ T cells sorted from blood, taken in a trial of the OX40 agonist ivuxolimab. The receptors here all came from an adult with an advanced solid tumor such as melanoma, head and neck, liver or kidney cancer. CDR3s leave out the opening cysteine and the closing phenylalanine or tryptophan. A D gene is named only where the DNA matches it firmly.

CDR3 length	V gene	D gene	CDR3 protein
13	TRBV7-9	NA	ASSSTGWNTGELF
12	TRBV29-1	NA	SAALQGSNTEAF
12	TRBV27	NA	ASSDGGGGTEAF
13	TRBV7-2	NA	ASSLALSNGETQY
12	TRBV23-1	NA	ASSPAGAQETQY
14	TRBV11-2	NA	ASSLVAGDYYNEQF
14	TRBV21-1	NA	ASSKARRGEHTEAF
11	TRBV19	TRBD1	ASGGTSNQPQH
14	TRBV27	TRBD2	ASSAGTSGAQETQY
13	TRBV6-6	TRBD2	ASSYSLAARTEQY
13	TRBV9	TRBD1	ASSGGGTGVYGYT
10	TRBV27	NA	ASSSKGQEQY
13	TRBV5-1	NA	ASSLWAGQSYEQY
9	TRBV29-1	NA	SVPQGYGYT
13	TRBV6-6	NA	ASSYSLRDKEKLF
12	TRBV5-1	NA	ASSAQDSADTQY
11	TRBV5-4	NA	ASSLRTYNEQF
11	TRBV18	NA	ASSPPGGAEAF
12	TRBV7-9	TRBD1	ASSRDRVTDTQY
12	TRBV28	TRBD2	ASSLREETYEQY
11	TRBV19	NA	ASRRASDEKLF
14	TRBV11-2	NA	ASSPSPGWGDNEQF
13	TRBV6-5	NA	ASSASFRAQETQY
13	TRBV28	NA	ASSSALAALYGYT
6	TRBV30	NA	GSDEQF
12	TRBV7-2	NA	ASSSKGANYGYT
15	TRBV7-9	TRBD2	ASSSGTSGIKGETQY
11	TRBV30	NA	AWSERPNTEAF
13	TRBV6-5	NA	ASSYSGLGGYEQY
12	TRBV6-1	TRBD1	ASRGTGSNQPQH
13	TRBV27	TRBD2	ASSPLAGGFNEQF
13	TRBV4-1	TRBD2	ASSRGTSGSDEQF
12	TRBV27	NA	ASTSSPFTDTQY
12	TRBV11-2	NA	ASSFSAGIYGYT
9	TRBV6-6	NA	ATRLVNEQF
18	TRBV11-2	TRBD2	ASSLDYGLAGGLPYNEQF
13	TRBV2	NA	ASSRFPGINQPQH
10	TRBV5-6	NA	ASSLSSRSYT
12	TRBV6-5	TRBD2	ASSIAGVVTEQF
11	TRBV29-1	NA	SVEEVSGNTIY
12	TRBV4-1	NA	ASSTSGNMYEQF
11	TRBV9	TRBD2	ASSAETSGKQY
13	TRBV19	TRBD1	ASSMWDSPAGELF
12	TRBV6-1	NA	ASSGRTVDQPQH
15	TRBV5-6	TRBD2	ASSITSGAPLYNEQF
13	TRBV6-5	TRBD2	ASSWTSLAEYEQY
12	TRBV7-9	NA	ASSFAGTNEKLF
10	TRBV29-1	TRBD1	SVEDSGGGYT
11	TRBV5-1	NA	ASSLGGDNEQF
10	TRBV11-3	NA	ASSPRSYEQY
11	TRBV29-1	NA	SVEEGKLNGYT